This T cell receptor (beta chain) comes out of a study of blood T cell repertoires in COVID-19. Study-wide context: Acute-phase and convalescent COVID-19 samples originated in the United States, Italy and Spain.

Cohort assignment relied on participant-reported clinical history. CDR1 and CDR2 from the germline V gene are MGHRA and YSYEKL. The junction had 9 bases not matched to a gene; V was cut back by 1 base and J by 10 bases. CDR3 length equals 16 residues. Per the authors' pipeline: Researchers report that nucleated cell counts were estimated from reference gene primer amplification. Generated by immunoSEQ multiplex PCR, the TCRdb table keeps only in-frame clones and is missing some. That table furnishes V, J and clone size, whereas the DNA furnished D and trimming. The repertoire consists of under 200,000 clones, with roughly 86% occurring once and the leading ten covering about 22%.

Sequencing input: PBMCs or T cells enriched from blood (not recorded which). The sequence was obtained from a middle-aged woman in a cohort exposed to, infected with or recovered from COVID-19 (not recorded which). The V and J genes are TRBV4-1 and TRBJ2-1; 11 nucleotides align to TRBD1. The CDR3 protein is CASSQVAGTGGLEQFF. In DNA form, the CDR3 reads TGCGCCAGCAGCCAAGTGGCCGGGACAGGGGGATTAGAGCAGTTCTTC.